What follows are 12 T cell receptor beta chains derived from one specimen sequenced in a study of T cell changes during pregnancy in multiple sclerosis. Sequencing was performed with immunoSEQ multiplex PCR; in TCRdb, only in-frame clones are kept and a portion is missing. The sample consists of around 59,000 clones, 92% of them appearing once. Specimen: peripheral blood, collected in the first trimester of pregnancy. These receptors all come from a female donor with multiple sclerosis, enrolled in a pregnancy study.

This chain uses TRBV9 with TRBJ2-7; 9 positions agree with TRBD1. CDR3 length equals 12 residues. Germline assignment: CDR1 SGDLS and CDR2 YYNGEE. The V gene end was trimmed by 3 bases and the J gene end by 6 bases; junction bases not matched to a gene: 1. The CDR3 loop is CASSGTGVEQYF. Written as DNA, the CDR3 is TGTGCCAGCAGCGGGACAGGGGTCGAGCAGTACTTC.

The rearrangement uses TRBV2 and TRBJ2-5, with a tentative D call TRBD2 (6 bases). Germline assignment: CDR1 SNHLY and CDR2 FYNNEI. V gave up 6 bases and J gave up 5 bases, with 13 bases separating them. The CDR3 is 13 amino acids. Written as DNA, the CDR3 is TGTGCCAGCAGGGTAGCGGAGACGGAGACCCAGTACTTC. It encodes CASRVAETETQYF.

The CDR3 loop reads CASSPSSGGIETQYF. CDR3 sequence (DNA): TGTGCCAGCTCACCATCCAGCGGGGGGATAGAGACCCAGTACTTC. The chain employs TRBV18 and TRBJ2-5, with 9 bases lining up with TRBD2. This CDR3 is 15 amino acids long. Germline CDR1 reads KGHSH; CDR2 reads LQKENI. With 2 bases clipped from V and 4 bases from J, the junction kept 5 bases outside the gene matches.

This clone has more than one count but fewer than ten. J is TRBJ1-1 and V is TRBV5-1; 7 nucleotides line up with TRBD1. This CDR3 is 13 amino acids long. The junction had 7 bases not matched to a gene; V was cut back by 4 bases and J by 7 bases. Germline V gene sequence: CDR1 SGHRS, CDR2 YFSETQ. CDR3 amino acids: CASSPETGLEAFF. The CDR3 nucleotides are TGCGCCAGCAGCCCCGAGACAGGGCTTGAAGCTTTCTTT.

The chain combines TRBV6-1 with TRBJ1-2, with D possibly matching TRBD1 (5 bases). V lost 6 bases and J lost 8, with 16 bases in between. The CDR3 runs to 13 residues. The V gene's germline CDR1 is MNHNS and CDR2 SASEGT. The CDR3 nucleotides read TGTGCCAGCAGGGACACCCTCTTTCAAGGCTACACCTTC. Protein sequence: CASRDTLFQGYTF.

This chain joins TRBV19 and TRBJ1-5; D is uncertain. Germline V gene lookup returns CDR1 LNHDA and CDR2 SQIVND (reference sequence). The CDR3 extends over 11 amino acids. Deletions cut 7 bases from V and 10 bases from J, with 11 bases between. CDR3: CASNDGKPQHF. The CDR3 DNA follows: TGTGCCAGTAATGACGGGAAACCCCAGCATTTT.

This chain uses TRBV11-2 with TRBJ1-2; a weak D match, TRBD1 (5 bases). This CDR3 comprises 15 residues. CDR1 and CDR2 (germline): SGHAT, FQNNGV. Trimming stripped 1 base from V and 1 base from J, with 10 bases between. This CDR3 is CASSLVQAINYGYTF. CDR3 coding DNA: TGTGCCAGCAGCTTAGTACAGGCTATTAACTATGGCTACACCTTC.

The chain carries TRBV2 and TRBJ2-2, with a possible D match to TRBD1 (5 bases). Per germline, CDR1 SNHLY and CDR2 FYNNEI. V lost 8 bases and J lost 5, with 15 bases in between. The CDR3 totals 14 residues. The CDR3, as DNA: TGTGCCAGCCGACTGCAGGGAAGGACCGGGGAGCTGTTTTTT. Protein: CASRLQGRTGELFF. Complete variable domain (other parts from reference TRBV2 and TRBJ2-2): EPEVTQTPSHQVTQMGQEVILRCVPISNHLYFYWYRQILGQKVEFLVSFYNNEISEKSEIFDDQFSVERPDGSNFTLKIRSTKLEDSAMYFCASRLQGRTGELFFGEGSRLTVL.

CDR3 DNA: TGTGCCAGCACTAGAACCTACGAGCAGTACTTC. Translating it yields CASTRTYEQYF. This chain links TRBV6-6 with TRBJ2-7; D gene unclear. This CDR3 region has 11 residues. Trimming removed 7 bases from V and 2 bases from J, with 6 bases in between. CDR1 and CDR2 (germline): MNHNY, SVGAGI (reference sequence).

J is TRBJ1-2 and V is TRBV15, with D possibly TRBD1 on 6 matching bases. Per the germline V gene, CDR1 is LNHNV and CDR2 is YYDKDF (reference sequence). The CDR3 loop spans 14 amino acids. The V and J ends lost 2 bases and 8 bases respectively, with 15 bases between them. This chain's CDR3 is CATSRTRGAGGYTF. The CDR3 nucleotides read TGTGCCACCAGCAGAACTCGGGGGGCAGGAGGCTACACCTTC.

The chain is built from TRBV18 and TRBJ2-1, with TRBD1 matching 7 bases. J lost 15 bases, V lost 3 bases, and 8 bases had no gene match. Germline CDR1 reads KGHSH; CDR2 reads LQKENI. This CDR3 has 12 amino acids. DNA of the CDR3: TGTGCCAGCTCACCTCTCGACAGGGAAGCGTTCTTC. It yields the protein CASSPLDREAFF.

The genes are TRBV6-6 and TRBJ1-1, with 7 positions matching TRBD1. With V trimmed by 6 bases and J by 0 bases, 4 bases remained unmatched. The germline V gene encodes CDR1 MNHNY and CDR2 SVGAGI (reference sequence). This CDR3 has 14 residues. CDR3 nucleotides: TGTGCCAGCAGACACCAGGGGGTGAACACTGAAGCTTTCTTT. Its translation is CASRHQGVNTEAFF.